This TCR beta chain derives from a study of vaccination effects on CD4 cells after COVID-19. Germline CDR1 SGHNT, CDR2 YYREEE (reference sequence). V lost 3 bases and J lost 2; bases outside the gene matches: 6. CDR3 size: 17 residues. TCRdb's table, derived via immunoSEQ multiplex PCR, lists solely in-frame clones and lacks some. The data hold about 30,000 clones, with over 55% observed a single time. This clone was picked up a small number of times. Its antigen is not identified. Having been cultured for about ten days, the cells underwent CD4+ T cell isolation. Vaccine recipients lacked prior SARS-CoV-2 infection and had negative nucleocapsid antibodies.

The J gene is TRBJ2-7, the V gene TRBV5-4; 15 bases match TRBD2. The sequenced sample was CD4+ T cells from PBMCs cultured without peptide, obtained before COVID-19 vaccination. This TCR came from a human donor who received a COVID-19 vaccine. DNA of the CDR3: TGTGCCAGCAGCTACGGACTAGCGGGAGGGTACACCTACGAGCAGTACTTC. It codes for CASSYGLAGGYTYEQYF.